The 14 T cell receptor beta chains reported below all come from one sample, sequenced in a study of T-cell memory formation after mild COVID-19. MiXCR, run by TCRdb on the 5' RACE reads, gives a single entry per CDR3 protein. This table has under 200,000 distinct CDR3 sequences, roughly 11% appearing once. Source material: PBMCs or a T cell subset sorted from them (not recorded which). The receptors originated from a man between 18 and 35 years old who had mild COVID-19 (a few samples of this study predate the infection). Cell type and time point are not known.

This rearrangement joins TRBV7-8 to TRBJ2-3; D might be TRBD1 (6 bases). There are 14 residues in the CDR3. The V gene's germline CDR1 is SGHVS and CDR2 FQNEAQ. The V end lost 8 bases, the J end lost 4 bases, and 16 bases lay between the germline ends. Written as DNA, the CDR3 is TGTGCCAGCTCCAATCAGGGGTTTGCAGATACGCAGTATTTT. Protein product: CASSNQGFADTQYF. The full variable domain, in which reference TRBV7-8 and TRBJ2-3 provide the parts outside the CDR3, is GAGVSQSPRYKVAKRGQDVALRCDPISGHVSLFWYQQALGQGPEFLTYFQNEAQLDKSGLPSDRFFAERPEGSVSTLKIQRTQQEDSAVYLCASSNQGFADTQYFGPGTRLTVL.

This clonotype was counted between two and nine times. The rearrangement links TRBV4-3 to TRBJ2-1; D is perhaps TRBD1 (5 bases). CDR1 is LGHNA and CDR2 is YSLEER in the germline V gene. The CDR3 length is 15 residues. V was pared by 0 bases and J by 9 bases, with 15 bases between. In DNA form, the CDR3 reads TGCGCCAGCAGCCAAGAACCACACAGGTTTTCTGAGCAGTTCTTC. As protein: CASSQEPHRFSEQFF.

The chain links TRBV19 to TRBJ1-5; D is undetermined. Germline V lookup: CDR1 LNHDA, CDR2 SQIVND (reference sequence). V lost 7 bases and J lost 6, with 13 bases in between. This CDR3 is built from 13 residues. The CDR3 sequence is CASTPLVGQPQHF. In nucleotides, the CDR3 is TGTGCCAGTACTCCTCTCGTGGGTCAGCCCCAGCATTTT.

Many counts were recorded for this clonotype. The chain employs TRBV5-1 and TRBJ2-1, with TRBD2 as a possible D gene (6 bases). V lost 4 bases, J lost 8 bases, and 16 bases lay in between. Per germline, CDR1 SGHRS and CDR2 YFSETQ. This CDR3 has 14 amino acids. The CDR3 reads CASSNLGRLDEQFF. The CDR3 region has the DNA TGCGCCAGCAGCAACCTGGGGAGGTTGGATGAGCAGTTCTTC.

V gene TRBV15 combines with J gene TRBJ2-1, with 11 bases identical to TRBD2. Germline V gene lookup returns CDR1 LNHNV and CDR2 YYDKDF (reference sequence). CDR3 length equals 14 residues. Unmatched junction bases numbered 5, after V lost 5 bases and J lost 8 bases. The CDR3 DNA follows: TGTGCCACCAGCCTAGCGGGGGGATTCGATGAGCAGTTCTTC. This encodes CATSLAGGFDEQFF.

The chain recombines TRBV4-2 with TRBJ2-5; 7 positions match TRBD1. V was clipped by 3 bases and J by 6 bases; unmatched bases: 10. Germline CDR1 and CDR2: LGHNA and YNFKEQ. This CDR3 region has 15 residues. The CDR3 protein is CASSHPRQGTKTQYF. For the CDR3, the DNA is TGTGCCAGCAGCCATCCCAGACAGGGCACGAAGACCCAGTACTTC.

This clonotype was seen repeatedly, ten times or more. The chain carries TRBV7-2 and TRBJ1-5; D is ambiguous. This CDR3 contains 14 residues. V gave up 3 bases and J gave up 2 bases, with 8 bases separating them. CDR1 and CDR2 (germline): SGHTA, FQGNSA. The CDR3 here is CASSLRGGNQPQHF. The DNA for the CDR3 is TGTGCCAGCAGCTTGCGAGGAGGCAATCAGCCCCAGCATTTT.

Many counts were recorded for this clonotype. The rearrangement links TRBV5-1 to TRBJ2-5; TRBD2 agrees at 7 bases. V lost 0 bases, J lost 3 bases, and 2 bases stayed unmatched. The CDR3 spans 14 residues. CDR1 is SGHRS, CDR2 YFSETQ, per germline. CDR3 loop: CASSLVAGEETQYF. CDR3 sequence (DNA): TGCGCCAGCAGCTTGGTTGCGGGGGAAGAGACCCAGTACTTC.

The V call is TRBV7-8, the J call TRBJ1-1; D perhaps matches TRBD1 (5 bases). The germline CDR1 and CDR2 sequences are SGHVS and FQNEAQ. V was trimmed by 2 bases and J by 3 bases, leaving 19 bases between them. CDR3 length: 17 amino acids. The CDR3 DNA reads TGTGCCAGCAGCTTATCTTTATATAGGGGTCTGGACACTGAAGCTTTCTTT. It encodes CASSLSLYRGLDTEAFF. Complete variable domain (other parts from reference TRBV7-8 and TRBJ1-1): GAGVSQSPRYKVAKRGQDVALRCDPISGHVSLFWYQQALGQGPEFLTYFQNEAQLDKSGLPSDRFFAERPEGSVSTLKIQRTQQEDSAVYLCASSLSLYRGLDTEAFFGQGTRLTVV.

The chain carries TRBV29-1 and TRBJ1-6; D not certain. The CDR3 runs to 12 residues. Looked up from germline, CDR1 is SQVTM and CDR2 is ANQGSEA. V was clipped by 4 bases and J by 4 bases, with 5 bases between them. CDR3 DNA: TGCAGCGTTGGGGATTATAATTCACCCCTCCACTTT. Its protein is CSVGDYNSPLHF.

This clonotype has more than one count but fewer than ten. J is TRBJ2-5 and V is TRBV6-5; 10 nucleotides match TRBD2. The CDR3 sequence is 16 residues long. With V trimmed by 5 bases and J by 5 bases, 11 bases remained unmatched. Germline V gene lookup returns CDR1 MNHEY and CDR2 SVGAGI. The CDR3 nucleotides are TGTGCCAGCAGTGCAAGCGGGGGGGGACCCCACGAGACCCAGTACTTC. Protein sequence: CASSASGGGPHETQYF.

This clonotype was picked up a small number of times. V usage is TRBV7-9 and J usage is TRBJ1-6; TRBD1 agrees at 7 bases. The CDR3 runs to 15 residues. CDR1 is SEHNR and CDR2 is FQNEAQ in the germline V gene (reference sequence). J was trimmed by 8 bases and V by 11 bases; bases with no gene match: 15. The CDR3 protein is CAGKGGPSADSPLHF. The CDR3 DNA reads TGTGCCGGGAAAGGGGGCCCTAGCGCGGATTCACCCCTCCACTTT.

This chain uses TRBV2 with TRBJ1-5, with D maybe TRBD1 (5 bases). This CDR3 region has 14 residues. V was clipped by 2 bases and J by 7 bases, with 12 bases between them. Germline assignment: CDR1 SNHLY and CDR2 FYNNEI. CDR3 amino acids: CASSEQGTQQPQHF. The CDR3 DNA sequence: TGTGCCAGCAGTGAACAGGGAACCCAACAGCCCCAGCATTTT.

This clonotype was found a few times. This rearrangement joins TRBV7-2 to TRBJ1-2; D gene ambiguous. Trimming took 4 bases from V and 4 from J, leaving 13 bases between them. This CDR3 comprises 14 residues. Per the germline V gene, CDR1 is SGHTA and CDR2 is FQGNSA. The CDR3 nucleotides read TGTGCCAGCAGCTACCCACCAGAAAGCTATGGCTACACCTTC. This codes for CASSYPPESYGYTF.